These 5 T cell receptor beta chains originate from one sample sequenced in a study of T-cell reconstitution after alpha-beta-depleted transplantation in children. Molecular barcoding with unique molecular identifiers was used for the TCRbeta library. TCRdb redid the calling of the PCR reads with MiXCR, one entry per CDR3 protein. In the table there are hundreds of thousands of distinct CDR3 sequences, about an eighth of which are singletons. This specimen was PBMCs, taken before TCRalphabeta/CD19-depleted stem cell transplant. The source of these receptors is a girl aged 2-10 years with congenital amegakaryocytic thrombocytopenia, due to receive a stem cell transplant.

This clonotype has a count of ten or more. The chain carries TRBV12-3 or TRBV12-4 and TRBJ1-5; the match to TRBD1 covers 9 bases. With 5 bases clipped from V and 4 bases from J, the junction kept 9 bases outside the gene matches. The CDR3 has 16 residues. CDR3 nucleotides: TGTGCCAGCAGTCCTGCACCCGGGACAGGGAATCAGCCCCAGCATTTT. It yields the protein CASSPAPGTGNQPQHF.

This clonotype was counted many times. The junction departs from the called germline gene at one end, perhaps through a read error. The rearrangement joins TRBV3-1 to TRBJ2-6; D ambiguous. The CDR3 has 15 amino acids. Germline CDR1 is LGHDT and CDR2 is YNNKEL (reference sequence). The CDR3 region has the DNA TGCGCCAGCAGCCCTACACTATCTGGGGCCAACGTCCTGACTTTC. Translated, it gives CASSPTLSGANVLTF.

In DNA, the CDR3 is TGTGCCAGCTCACGTAGCGGGAGGACCAGCCAAGAGACCCAGTACTTC. Its protein product is CASSRSGRTSQETQYF. The rearrangement links TRBV18 to TRBJ2-5, with 10 bases fitting TRBD2. The CDR3 loop spans 16 amino acids. With 4 bases clipped from V and 1 base from J, the junction kept 6 bases outside the gene matches. Per germline, CDR1 KGHSH and CDR2 LQKENI.

The rearrangement uses TRBV2 and TRBJ2-1; D is tentatively TRBD1 or TRBD2 (6 bases each). CDR3 size: 18 residues. Germline CDR1 SNHLY, CDR2 FYNNEI. Trimming shortened V by 0 bases and J by 10 bases, and 25 bases separated the two germline ends. The CDR3 reads CASSEALLSEGGRREQFF. The CDR3 coding sequence is TGTGCCAGCAGTGAAGCGCTCCTTAGTGAAGGGGGGCGTCGGGAGCAGTTCTTC.

This clonotype was observed a handful of times. V is TRBV28 and J is TRBJ2-4, with 7 bases fitting TRBD1. Germline V gene sequence: CDR1 MDHEN, CDR2 SYDVKM. Trimming cost V 4 bases and J 2 bases; bases outside gene matches: 5. The CDR3 has 15 amino acids. This chain's CDR3 is CASSSQGRPKNIQYF. As DNA, the CDR3 is TGTGCCAGCAGTTCACAGGGGCGACCCAAAAACATTCAGTACTTC.